The 18 T cell receptor beta chains below all came from one sample that was sequenced in a study of CD8 T cells in Susac syndrome. After extraction with the RNeasy kit, about 0.5 to 1 ug of the RNA was reverse transcribed using random hexamers. A single record per CDR3 protein comes from TCRdb applying MiXCR to the immunoSEQ multiplex PCR reads. This table holds tens of thousands of distinct CDR3 sequences, 85% to 95% found once. Sequenced: CD4+ T cells from PBMCs. The receptors here all came from a human donor with Susac syndrome.

The chain links TRBV5-1 to TRBJ1-4; D gene unclear. The CDR3 spans 14 residues. Looked up from germline, CDR1 is SGHRS and CDR2 is YFSETQ. Deletions cut 4 bases from V and 1 base from J, with 8 bases between. The CDR3 sequence is CASSVSRTNEKLFF. CDR3 in DNA: TGCGCCAGCAGCGTATCCCGAACTAATGAAAAACTGTTTTTT. Full variable domain (outside the CDR3, taken from reference TRBV5-1 and TRBJ1-4): KAGVTQTPRYLIKTRGQQVTLSCSPISGHRSVSWYQQTPGQGLQFLFEYFSETQRNKGNFPGRFSGRQFSNSRSEMNVSTLELGDSALYLCASSVSRTNEKLFFGSGTQLSVL.

CDR3 nucleotide sequence: TGTGCCTGGAGGGAGTCTAACTATGGCTACACCTTC. Residues: CAWRESNYGYTF. The J gene is TRBJ1-2, the V gene TRBV30; no clear D gene. The CDR3 sequence is 12 residues long. Germline CDR1 and CDR2: GTSNPN and SVGIG (reference sequence). Trimming stripped 3 bases from V and 0 bases from J, with 5 bases between.

This rearrangement joins TRBV5-1 to TRBJ2-7, with TRBD2 as a possible D gene (6 bases). This CDR3 contains 13 residues. Germline V lookup: CDR1 SGHRS, CDR2 YFSETQ. V lost 3 bases to trimming and J lost 2 bases, with 9 bases between them. The CDR3 nucleotides are TGCGCCAGCAGCTCGGGACTTACCTACGAGCAGTACTTC. Residues: CASSSGLTYEQYF.

This chain links TRBV11-2 with TRBJ2-2, with D unresolved. V was trimmed by 4 bases and J by 2 bases, leaving 14 bases between them. The CDR3 covers 16 residues. Looked up from germline, CDR1 is SGHAT and CDR2 is FQNNGV. The CDR3 DNA reads as TGTGCCAGCAGCTCGGGCACCCGGGTTAACACCGGGGAGCTGTTTTTT. This codes for CASSSGTRVNTGELFF.

This chain connects TRBV20-1 to TRBJ2-1; possibly TRBD1 or TRBD2 for D (6 bases each). V was pared by 0 bases and J by 7 bases, with 19 bases between. Germline CDR1 reads DFQATT; CDR2 reads SNEGSKA (reference sequence). This CDR3 comprises 16 residues. In DNA form, the CDR3 reads TGCAGTGCTAGAGAGATGGGACACCGGCGGGGAAATGAGCAGTTCTTC. Translating it yields CSAREMGHRRGNEQFF.

V is TRBV20-1 and J is TRBJ2-7, with D possibly being TRBD1 (6 bases). The V end was cut by 1 base, the J end by 0 bases, with 7 bases between. There are 13 residues in the CDR3. The V gene's germline CDR1 is DFQATT and CDR2 SNEGSKA (reference sequence). The CDR3 DNA sequence: TGCAGTGCTAGAGGACAGGTCTCCTACGAGCAGTACTTC. Translated: CSARGQVSYEQYF.

The chain recombines TRBV3-1 with TRBJ2-3, with D perhaps assigned TRBD1 or TRBD2 (5 bases each). CDR3 size: 15 residues. The germline V and J ends were trimmed by 2 bases and 2 bases, with 11 bases remaining between them. Per the germline V gene, CDR1 is LGHDT and CDR2 is YNNKEL (reference sequence). For the CDR3, the DNA is TGTGCCAGCAGCCAAAACGCCGGGACCACAGATACGCAGTATTTT. Its translation: CASSQNAGTTDTQYF.

With regard to this clonotype: An end of the junction does not agree with germline; a read error may underlie this. This chain connects TRBV20-1 to TRBJ2-3, with D maybe TRBD1 (6 bases). Germline lookup yields CDR1 DFQATT and CDR2 SNEGSKA (reference sequence). The CDR3 runs 14 residues. The CDR3 is CSAREETGLDTQYF. In DNA form, the CDR3 reads TGCAGTGCTCGAGAGGAGACAGGCCTAGATACGCAGTATTTT.

The J gene is TRBJ2-1, the V gene TRBV12-3 or TRBV12-4; TRBD2 matches at 7 bases. The CDR3 has 16 residues. Germline trimming cut 3 bases from V and 0 bases from J; bases unmatched to any gene: 5. This CDR3 is CASSFGGGSSYNEQFF. In DNA form, the CDR3 reads TGTGCCAGCAGTTTTGGGGGGGGGAGCTCCTACAATGAGCAGTTCTTC.

J is TRBJ1-2 and V is TRBV18; the D gene is possibly TRBD1 (5 bases). Germline CDR1 and CDR2: KGHSH and LQKENI. Trimming removed 4 bases at V and 8 bases at J, with 14 bases between. The CDR3 runs to 13 residues. CDR3 DNA: TGTGCCAGCTCACGAGAAGGGGAAAAAGGCTACACCTTC. Its translation: CASSREGEKGYTF.

The chain carries TRBV15 and TRBJ2-7; TRBD1 aligns across 7 bases. This CDR3 region has 14 residues. The germline CDR1 and CDR2 sequences are LNHNV and YYDKDF (reference sequence). With V trimmed by 0 bases and J by 3 bases, 2 bases remained unmatched. CDR3 nucleotide sequence: TGTGCCACCAGCAGAGACAGGGGGTACTACGAGCAGTACTTC. As protein: CATSRDRGYYEQYF.

The CDR3 nucleotides are TGTGCCAGCTCATGGGGGGATAACACTGAAGCTTTCTTT. Protein sequence: CASSWGDNTEAFF. The chain couples TRBV18 to TRBJ1-1, with D perhaps matching TRBD1 (5 bases). The germline V gene encodes CDR1 KGHSH and CDR2 LQKENI. V lost 5 bases and J 2 bases, leaving 9 bases between the germline ends. This CDR3 region has 13 residues.

This sequence joins TRBV4-2 and TRBJ1-1; D gene unclear. The length of the CDR3 is 14 residues. Germline loops: CDR1 LGHNA, CDR2 YNFKEQ. Trimming removed 2 bases from V and 1 base from J, with 8 bases in between. CDR3 sequence: CASSQMTENTEAFF. As DNA, the CDR3 is TGTGCCAGCAGCCAAATGACGGAGAACACTGAAGCTTTCTTT.

The chain recombines TRBV3-1 with TRBJ2-1; D uncertain. The CDR3 runs 12 residues. Trimming cost V 4 bases and J 5 bases, with 6 bases left between them. Germline loops: CDR1 LGHDT, CDR2 YNNKEL (reference sequence). The CDR3 region has the DNA TGTGCCAGCAGCCCTCGAAACAATGAGCAGTTCTTC. This gives the protein CASSPRNNEQFF.

The chain's CDR3 is CASLSRFEETQYF. For the CDR3, the DNA is TGTGCCAGCCTGAGCAGGTTCGAAGAGACCCAGTACTTC. The chain combines TRBV19 with TRBJ2-5; D gene unclear. The V end was cut by 9 bases, the J end by 3 bases, with 14 bases between. Germline CDR1 LNHDA, CDR2 SQIVND (reference sequence). The CDR3 extends over 13 amino acids.

The rearrangement links TRBV30 to TRBJ2-7; a weak D match, TRBD1 (6 bases). The germline V and J ends were trimmed by 3 bases and 4 bases, with 13 bases remaining between them. Germline V gene lookup returns CDR1 GTSNPN and CDR2 SVGIG (reference sequence). CDR3 length equals 13 residues. In DNA form, the CDR3 reads TGTGCCTGGAGGTCGAGGGGACAATACGAGCAGTACTTC. It translates to CAWRSRGQYEQYF.

The chain links TRBV2 to TRBJ1-1, with D possibly being TRBD1 (5 bases). V was trimmed by 3 bases and J by 7 bases, leaving 15 bases between them. Per germline, CDR1 SNHLY and CDR2 FYNNEI. The CDR3 is 14 amino acids. CDR3 protein: CASSDDRGYDEAFF. The CDR3 nucleotides are TGTGCCAGCAGTGATGATCGGGGGTATGATGAAGCTTTCTTT.

This clonotype was seen just once. The chain has TRBV9 and TRBJ1-5; D gene uncertain. Germline CDR1 reads SGDLS; CDR2 reads YYNGEE. V lost 0 bases and J 3 bases, leaving 10 bases between the germline ends. The CDR3 is made up of 15 amino acids. CDR3 sequence: CASSVGAYANQPQHF. The CDR3 nucleotides are TGTGCCAGCAGCGTAGGAGCGTACGCCAATCAGCCCCAGCATTTT.